This entry describes one TCR beta chain. The antigen is undetermined. Trimming at V came to 2 bases and at J to 4 bases, leaving 11 bases not matched to a gene. The CDR3 contains 16 residues. CDR1 GTSNPN and CDR2 SVGIG come from the germline V gene (reference sequence). TCRdb keeps only in-frame clones here, not all; method: immunoSEQ multiplex PCR. The table records approximately 88,000 clones, 90% of them present only once. This entry comes from a study of T cell responses to AZD1222 COVID-19 vaccine. Study observations and caveats: Spike-specific TCR breadth and depth both grew after two AZD1222 doses.

The source is an adult who received the AZD1222 COVID-19 vaccine. V is TRBV30 and J is TRBJ1-5; TRBD1 matches 7 bases. The sample was peripheral blood, taken 28 days after the second AZD1222 dose. CDR3 bases: TGTGCCTGGAGTAGAAAATCCGGGACAGATAATCAGCCCCAGCATTTT. Its translation is CAWSRKSGTDNQPQHF.